This is a list of T cell receptor beta chains from one sample in a study of shared clonotypes between healthy human individuals. Sequencing was performed with immunoSEQ multiplex PCR; in TCRdb, only in-frame clones are kept and a portion is missing. The sample holds about 2 million clones, about 94% seen once. The specimen sequenced was naive CD8+ T cells sorted from blood. These receptors were obtained from a man younger than 30 in good health. CDR3s include the opening cysteine and the closing phenylalanine or tryptophan. Each record gives: J gene, V gene, clone size, D gene, CDR3 protein, CDR3 DNA. The D gene is left open where the match is weak. Some rows have no size entry. The others give once, few or many, or a class for an expanded clone.

>TRBJ2-7|TRBV10-3|-|TRBD1
CATGTGAYEQYF
TGTGCCACCGGGACAGGAGCCTACGAGCAGTACTTC
>TRBJ2-3|TRBV5-1|-|TRBD1
CASFTSDRGTDTQYF
TGCGCCAGCTTTACCTCGGACAGGGGCACAGATACGCAGTATTTT
>TRBJ1-1|TRBV28|-|TRBD1
CASCTSGTANTEAFF
TGTGCCAGCTGTACTTCCGGGACAGCCAACACTGAAGCTTTCTTT
>TRBJ2-1|TRBV20-1|-|-
CSAKVRNEQFF
TGCAGTGCTAAGGTTCGGAATGAGCAGTTCTTC
>TRBJ2-7|TRBV30|few|-
CAWKAGPYEQYF
TGTGCCTGGAAGGCAGGGCCCTACGAGCAGTACTTC
>TRBJ1-1|TRBV9|-|-
CASSEGGGTEAFF
TGTGCCAGCAGTGAAGGGGGGGGCACTGAAGCTTTCTTT
>TRBJ1-6|TRBV11-1|-|-
CASSIGGNSYNSPLHF
TGTGCCAGCAGCATCGGGGGAAACTCCTATAATTCACCCCTCCACTTT
>TRBJ1-1|TRBV27|once|TRBD1
CASSFDRQGGTEAFF
TGTGCCAGCAGTTTCGATCGACAGGGGGGTACTGAAGCTTTCTTT
>TRBJ2-3|TRBV5-1|-|-
CASSLRDPGTDTQYF
TGCGCCAGCAGCTTGCGAGACCCTGGCACAGATACGCAGTATTTT
>TRBJ2-7|TRBV10-3|-|TRBD1
CAISETDRGGNEQYF
TGTGCCATCAGTGAGACCGACAGGGGGGGGAACGAGCAGTACTTC
>TRBJ1-2|TRBV28|-|TRBD1
CASSSLPGQGAYGYTF
TGTGCCAGCAGTTCACTTCCGGGACAGGGGGCCTATGGCTACACCTTC
>TRBJ1-6|TRBV5-4|-|-
CASSWDNSPLHF
TGTGCCAGCAGCTGGGATAATTCACCCCTCCACTTT
>TRBJ2-7|TRBV6-5|-|-
CASSYKEQSYEQYF
TGTGCCAGCAGTTACAAGGAACAAAGCTACGAGCAGTACTTC
>TRBJ2-5|TRBV28|-|TRBD1
CASTVPGGDETQYF
TGTGCCAGCACCGTCCCAGGGGGCGATGAGACCCAGTACTTC
>TRBJ2-7|TRBV19|-|TRBD2
CASRGWAGETYEQYF
TGTGCCAGTAGGGGATGGGCGGGGGAAACCTACGAGCAGTACTTC
>TRBJ1-1|TRBV11-2|-|-
CASSYRVIMNTEAFF
TGTGCCAGCAGCTATCGGGTGATAATGAACACTGAAGCTTTCTTT
>TRBJ2-7|TRBV5-1|-|TRBD2
CASSLGLAEYEQYF
TGCGCCAGCAGCTTGGGACTAGCGGAATACGAGCAGTACTTC
>TRBJ2-1|TRBV29-1|-|TRBD1
CSGLQGLYNEQFF
TGCAGCGGGTTACAGGGGCTATACAATGAGCAGTTCTTC
>TRBJ2-7|TRBV10-3|-|-
CAISALERVWYEQYF
TGTGCCATCAGTGCACTGGAGCGGGTTTGGTACGAGCAGTACTTC
>TRBJ2-1|TRBV9|-|TRBD2
CASSVEGLGGYEQFF
TGTGCCAGCAGCGTAGAAGGACTAGGTGGATATGAGCAGTTCTTC
>TRBJ2-5|TRBV28|-|TRBD1
CASSAGTGKSRALQETQYF
TGTGCCAGCAGTGCCGGGACAGGGAAAAGCAGAGCATTGCAAGAGACCCAGTACTTC
>TRBJ1-2|TRBV5-6|-|-
CASSLGYNYGYTF
TGTGCCAGCAGCTTGGGGTATAACTATGGCTACACCTTC
>TRBJ2-1|TRBV7-8|-|TRBD1
CASSPQPADRAFDNEQFF
TGTGCCAGCAGCCCACAGCCAGCGGACAGGGCATTCGACAATGAGCAGTTCTTC
>TRBJ2-2|TRBV27|-|TRBD1
CASRTGGVGGELFF
TGTGCCAGCAGGACAGGGGGCGTGGGCGGGGAGCTGTTTTTT
>TRBJ2-1|TRBV7-9|-|TRBD2
CASSDGGARTYNEQFF
TGTGCCAGCAGCGACGGGGGGGCCAGGACCTACAATGAGCAGTTCTTC
>TRBJ1-4|TRBV28|-|-
CASSSFPALGEKLFF
TGTGCCAGCAGTTCCTTCCCGGCTCTAGGGGAAAAACTGTTTTTT
>TRBJ2-2|TRBV7-2|-|TRBD2
CASSPGGTSGNTGELFF
TGTGCCAGCAGCCCCGGGGGGACTAGCGGAAACACCGGGGAGCTGTTTTTT
>TRBJ2-1|TRBV4-3|-|-
CASSQEHQPSSYNEQFF
TGCGCCAGCAGCCAAGAGCATCAGCCCAGCTCCTACAATGAGCAGTTCTTC
>TRBJ1-2|TRBV6-5|-|-
CASSYSAGEANYGYTF
TGTGCCAGCAGTTACTCGGCCGGCGAAGCTAACTATGGCTACACCTTC
>TRBJ1-2|TRBV7-9|few|-
CASSDGGSYGYTF
TGTGCCAGCAGCGACGGAGGGAGCTATGGCTACACCTTC
>TRBJ2-5|TRBV6-6|-|-
CASSYESSIWGETQYF
TGTGCCAGCAGTTACGAGAGTTCTATTTGGGGAGAGACCCAGTACTTC
>TRBJ2-7|TRBV5-1|-|-
CASSLRIDYEQYF
TGCGCCAGCAGCCTTAGAATAGACTACGAGCAGTACTTC
>TRBJ2-7|TRBV28|-|-
CASSLATTLSYEQYF
TGTGCCAGCAGTTTAGCCACTACCCTCTCCTACGAGCAGTACTTC
>TRBJ1-2|TRBV6-1|-|TRBD1
CASRWDRGYGYTF
TGTGCCAGCAGATGGGACAGGGGTTATGGCTACACCTTC
>TRBJ1-2|TRBV4-1|once|-
CASSQERYPYGYTF
TGCGCCAGCAGCCAAGAGAGGTATCCATATGGCTACACCTTC
>TRBJ1-2|TRBV5-4|few|-
CASSLGPNYGYTF
TGTGCCAGCAGCCTCGGCCCTAACTATGGCTACACCTTC
>TRBJ2-3|TRBV5-1|-|TRBD1
CASSPLPTGDSSTDTQYF
TGCGCCAGCAGCCCCCTCCCGACAGGGGATTCTAGCACAGATACGCAGTATTTT
>TRBJ2-7|TRBV6-5|-|-
CASSVANSYEQYF
TGTGCCAGCAGCGTAGCGAACTCCTACGAGCAGTACTTC
>TRBJ2-3|TRBV2|-|TRBD1
CARTQGESTDTQYF
TGTGCCAGGACGCAGGGGGAGAGCACAGATACGCAGTATTTT
>TRBJ2-7|TRBV7-9|-|TRBD1
CASSDGTGFYEQYF
TGTGCCAGCAGCGACGGGACAGGGTTCTACGAGCAGTACTTC
>TRBJ2-2|TRBV29-1|-|-
CSVGGLGELFF
TGCAGCGTTGGGGGGCTAGGGGAGCTGTTTTTT
>TRBJ1-1|TRBV19|-|TRBD1
CASTTGAFNTEAFF
TGTGCCAGTACTACAGGGGCCTTTAACACTGAAGCTTTCTTT
>TRBJ2-3|TRBV27|-|-
CASSSGVGIDTQYF
TGTGCCAGCAGTTCCGGGGTTGGCATAGATACGCAGTATTTT
>TRBJ2-7|TRBV6-1|-|-
CASIGYEQYF
TGTGCCAGCATCGGATACGAGCAGTACTTC
>TRBJ2-1|TRBV7-7|once|-
CASSLETGAHNEQFF
TGTGCTAGCAGCTTAGAGACCGGGGCCCACAATGAGCAGTTCTTC
>TRBJ1-5|TRBV27|-|-
CASSRAPPQVDNQPQHF
TGTGCCAGCAGCCGTGCGCCGCCTCAAGTAGACAATCAGCCCCAGCATTTT
>TRBJ1-5|TRBV19|few|-
CASTKLNQPQHF
TGTGCCAGCACCAAGCTTAATCAGCCCCAGCATTTT
>TRBJ1-1|TRBV7-6|-|-
CASSSATGPNTEAFF
TGTGCCAGCAGCTCAGCCACAGGGCCGAACACTGAAGCTTTCTTT
>TRBJ1-1|TRBV7-9|-|-
CASRLGANTEAFF
TGTGCCAGCAGATTAGGCGCGAACACTGAAGCTTTCTTT
>TRBJ2-1|TRBV9|-|-
CASSVDGLAYNEQFF
TGTGCCAGCAGCGTAGATGGTTTGGCCTACAATGAGCAGTTCTTC
>TRBJ2-7|TRBV5-1|-|-
CASSLTGLSEQYF
TGCGCCAGCAGCTTGACAGGTTTAAGCGAGCAGTACTTC
>TRBJ2-2|TRBV9|-|-
CASSVRGWGHLNTGELFF
TGTGCCAGCAGCGTAAGGGGGTGGGGACACCTGAACACCGGGGAGCTGTTTTTT
>TRBJ1-1|TRBV7-9|-|TRBD1
CASSDQGGNTEAFF
TGTGCCAGCAGCGACCAGGGGGGGAACACTGAAGCTTTCTTT
>TRBJ2-2|TRBV7-9|-|-
CASSLIEELFF
TGTGCCAGCAGCTTAATTGAGGAGCTGTTTTTT
>TRBJ2-3|TRBV7-8|-|TRBD2
CASSLLSGGARDTQYF
TGTGCCAGCAGCCTCCTTAGCGGGGGGGCCCGCGATACGCAGTATTTT
>TRBJ2-7|TRBV30|-|TRBD2
CAWTPAGTYEQYF
TGTGCCTGGACCCCAGCGGGGACCTACGAGCAGTACTTC